A selection of T cell receptor beta chains follows, all from one sample in a study of CD8 T cells in Susac syndrome. Using its own MiXCR run on the immunoSEQ multiplex PCR reads, TCRdb lists one record per CDR3 protein. The profile covers some 180,000 distinct CDR3 sequences, with about 95% appearing a single time and 0.08% to 0.11% taken by the ten largest. Sequenced: CD4+ T cells from PBMCs. The receptors derive from a human donor in good health. Each CDR3 is given with its conserved first and last residue. The D gene is left open where the match is weak. Clone sizes are given selectively: once, few, many, or a class where the clone is expanded.

TRBJ2-4 . . TRBV28 CASSFPGTKNIQYF TGTGCCAGCAGTTTTCCCGGGACTAAAAACATTCAGTACTTC
TRBJ2-5 . . TRBV29-1 CSVARVETQYF TGCAGCGTTGCACGCGTGGAGACCCAGTACTTC
TRBJ1-1 . . TRBV29-1 CSVGSGGATGAFF TGCAGCGTTGGGTCGGGTGGGGCCACCGGAGCTTTCTTT
TRBJ1-2 . . TRBV20-1 CSARDGPGGYTF TGCAGTGCCCGGGACGGGCCGGGGGGCTACACCTTC
TRBJ2-5 . TRBD2 TRBV29-1 CSVGGLAGRYSETQYF TGCAGCGTTGGAGGGCTAGCGGGTAGATACTCCGAGACCCAGTACTTC
TRBJ1-2 . . TRBV4-3 CASSQSGGARGYTF TGCGCCAGCAGCCAATCGGGAGGGGCGCGCGGCTACACCTTC
TRBJ1-1 . . TRBV2 CASSYSGTANTEAFF TGTGCCAGCAGTTACTCCGGGACCGCGAACACTGAAGCTTTCTTT
TRBJ2-4 . . TRBV30 CAWVGDGQNIQYF TGTGCCTGGGTTGGAGACGGACAAAACATTCAGTACTTC
TRBJ2-6 . . TRBV5-1 CASSFPTGSGANVLTF TGCGCCAGCAGCTTCCCGACAGGCTCTGGGGCCAACGTCCTGACTTTC
TRBJ2-3 . TRBD2 TRBV27 CASSPYWTSAYTDTQYF TGTGCCAGCAGTCCGTATTGGACTAGCGCGTACACAGATACGCAGTATTTT
TRBJ2-7 once TRBD1 TRBV12-3/TRBV12-4 CASSFGTGYDEQYF TGTGCCAGCAGTTTCGGGACAGGGTATGACGAGCAGTACTTC
TRBJ2-7 . . TRBV20-1 CSAREGAGYEQYF TGCAGTGCTAGAGAGGGGGCGGGCTACGAGCAGTACTTC
TRBJ2-7 . . TRBV9 CASSPQGLVSYEQYF TGTGCCAGCAGCCCTCAGGGCCTGGTTAGCTACGAGCAGTACTTC
TRBJ2-3 . TRBD2 TRBV6-1 CASSPGTSGMRSTDTQYF TGTGCCAGCAGTCCCGGGACTAGCGGGATGCGTAGCACAGATACGCAGTATTTT
TRBJ2-5 . TRBD2 TRBV28 CASSLFGTSGRADLRETQYF TGTGCCAGCAGTTTATTCGGGACTAGCGGGAGGGCCGATCTTAGAGAGACCCAGTACTTC
TRBJ1-2 . TRBD1 TRBV29-1 CSVYAQGAHNYGYTF TGCAGCGTTTACGCACAGGGGGCGCATAACTATGGCTACACCTTC
TRBJ1-5 . TRBD1 TRBV4-3 CASSHRTGGRQPQHF TGCGCCAGCAGCCACCGGACAGGGGGCCGTCAGCCCCAGCATTTT
TRBJ1-1 . . TRBV5-1 CASSFPGLEGTEAFF TGCGCCAGCAGCTTTCCGGGACTAGAGGGCACTGAAGCTTTCTTT
TRBJ2-7 . . TRBV2 CASKEGAAWGQYF TGTGCCAGCAAAGAGGGTGCGGCCTGGGGGCAGTACTTC
TRBJ2-1 . . TRBV7-8 CASSSGPNYNEQFF TGTGCCAGCAGCTCCGGGCCAAACTACAATGAGCAGTTCTTC
TRBJ2-2 . . TRBV29-1 CSTRDSFTGELFF TGCAGCACCCGGGACTCATTCACCGGGGAGCTGTTTTTT
TRBJ2-1 once . TRBV5-1 CASSVTSYNEQFF TGCGCCAGCAGCGTTACTAGTTACAATGAGCAGTTCTTC
TRBJ2-2 . . TRBV9 CASSVEGALTGELFF TGTGCCAGCAGCGTAGAAGGGGCGTTGACCGGGGAGCTGTTTTTT
TRBJ2-5 . TRBD1 TRBV7-2 CASSLGVRGRPETQYF TGTGCCAGCAGCTTAGGGGTCAGGGGGCGCCCAGAGACCCAGTACTTC
TRBJ1-5 . TRBD1 TRBV16 CASSQPGQNQPQHF TGTGCCAGCAGCCAACCGGGACAGAATCAGCCCCAGCATTTT
TRBJ1-1 . . TRBV12-3/TRBV12-4 CASSFEQAEAFF TGTGCCAGCAGTTTCGAGCAGGCGGAAGCTTTCTTT
TRBJ1-2 . TRBD1 TRBV30 CAWSLQGGRGYTF TGTGCCTGGAGCCTACAGGGGGGCCGGGGCTACACCTTC
TRBJ2-7 . . TRBV20-1 CSAREVTYEQYF TGCAGTGCTAGAGAGGTCACCTACGAGCAGTACTTC
TRBJ2-5 . TRBD1 TRBV7-2 CASRPGDRGREETQYF TGTGCCAGCAGACCTGGGGACAGGGGGCGTGAAGAGACCCAGTACTTC
TRBJ2-3 . . TRBV3-1 CASSQRIGADDTQYF TGTGCCAGCAGCCAACGAATAGGGGCGGACGATACGCAGTATTTT
TRBJ2-5 . . TRBV7-3 CASSLWGQGVLQETQYF TGTGCCAGCAGCTTATGGGGCCAGGGAGTTTTGCAAGAGACCCAGTACTTC
TRBJ2-7 once . TRBV2 CASSEIGGEQYF TGTGCCAGCAGTGAAATAGGGGGCGAGCAGTACTTC
TRBJ1-1 . . TRBV7-9 CASSLGPLDPFF TGTGCCAGCAGCCTCGGGCCCCTTGATCCTTTCTTT
TRBJ2-3 . TRBD2 TRBV20-1 CSHSGSGRDTQYF TGCAGCCACAGCGGTAGCGGGCGCGATACGCAGTATTTT
TRBJ1-1 once . TRBV20-1 CSSRDTNTEAFF TGCAGTTCAAGGGACACGAACACTGAAGCTTTCTTT
TRBJ1-2 once . TRBV7-3 CASSLTRGDGYTF TGTGCCAGCAGCTTAACCAGGGGCGATGGCTACACCTTC
TRBJ2-7 . . TRBV12-3/TRBV12-4 CASSLGRWYEQYF TGTGCCAGCAGTTTGGGTAGGTGGTATGAGCAGTACTTC
TRBJ1-2 once . TRBV15 CATSRDGTDGYTF TGTGCCACCAGCAGAGATGGAACTGATGGCTACACCTTC
TRBJ2-5 few TRBD2 TRBV25-1 CASRLAGVETQYF TGTGCCAGCAGGTTGGCGGGAGTGGAGACCCAGTACTTC
TRBJ2-1 . TRBD2 TRBV20-1 CSARPSSGTYNEQFF TGCAGTGCTAGACCCTCTAGCGGGACGTACAATGAGCAGTTCTTC
TRBJ2-1 . . TRBV20-1 CSVPTGILAGEQFF TGCAGTGTCCCGACGGGGATCTTAGCAGGCGAGCAGTTCTTC
TRBJ2-7 . . TRBV20-1 CSARDLGTYEQYF TGCAGTGCTAGAGATTTAGGGACCTACGAGCAGTACTTC
TRBJ2-6 . . TRBV6-4 CASKSSGANVLTF TGTGCCAGCAAAAGCTCTGGGGCCAACGTCCTGACTTTC
TRBJ2-3 . . TRBV19 CASRRGTTITDTQYF TGTGCCAGTAGGAGAGGTACTACCATCACAGATACGCAGTATTTT
TRBJ1-4 . . TRBV20-1 CSQETVNEKLFF TGCAGCCAAGAGACAGTTAATGAAAAACTGTTTTTT
TRBJ2-1 once . TRBV14 CASSQDLGNEQFF TGTGCCAGCAGCCAAGATTTGGGTAATGAGCAGTTCTTC
TRBJ2-3 . . TRBV29-1 CSSRGGSSTDTQYF TGCAGCTCGAGGGGGGGGTCTAGCACAGATACGCAGTATTTT
TRBJ2-1 . . TRBV27 CASSLLASRYNEQFF TGTGCCAGCAGTTTACTAGCGTCACGCTACAATGAGCAGTTCTTC
TRBJ2-1 once . TRBV20-1 CSASSAGSENEQFF TGCAGTGCTAGCTCGGCAGGGAGCGAGAATGAGCAGTTCTTC
TRBJ2-2 . . TRBV28 CASSLLDRATGELFF TGTGCCAGCAGTTTACTGGACCGGGCGACCGGGGAGCTGTTTTTT
TRBJ2-1 once TRBD2 TRBV20-1 CSATGLVPYNEQFF TGCAGTGCTACCGGACTAGTCCCCTACAATGAGCAGTTCTTC
TRBJ2-5 . TRBD2 TRBV29-1 CSSVEAGARETQYF TGCAGCTCCGTAGAAGCGGGAGCTCGCGAGACCCAGTACTTC
TRBJ2-1 . TRBD2 TRBV3-1 CASSQNAGVYNEQFF TGTGCCAGCAGCCAAAATGCGGGGGTCTACAATGAGCAGTTCTTC